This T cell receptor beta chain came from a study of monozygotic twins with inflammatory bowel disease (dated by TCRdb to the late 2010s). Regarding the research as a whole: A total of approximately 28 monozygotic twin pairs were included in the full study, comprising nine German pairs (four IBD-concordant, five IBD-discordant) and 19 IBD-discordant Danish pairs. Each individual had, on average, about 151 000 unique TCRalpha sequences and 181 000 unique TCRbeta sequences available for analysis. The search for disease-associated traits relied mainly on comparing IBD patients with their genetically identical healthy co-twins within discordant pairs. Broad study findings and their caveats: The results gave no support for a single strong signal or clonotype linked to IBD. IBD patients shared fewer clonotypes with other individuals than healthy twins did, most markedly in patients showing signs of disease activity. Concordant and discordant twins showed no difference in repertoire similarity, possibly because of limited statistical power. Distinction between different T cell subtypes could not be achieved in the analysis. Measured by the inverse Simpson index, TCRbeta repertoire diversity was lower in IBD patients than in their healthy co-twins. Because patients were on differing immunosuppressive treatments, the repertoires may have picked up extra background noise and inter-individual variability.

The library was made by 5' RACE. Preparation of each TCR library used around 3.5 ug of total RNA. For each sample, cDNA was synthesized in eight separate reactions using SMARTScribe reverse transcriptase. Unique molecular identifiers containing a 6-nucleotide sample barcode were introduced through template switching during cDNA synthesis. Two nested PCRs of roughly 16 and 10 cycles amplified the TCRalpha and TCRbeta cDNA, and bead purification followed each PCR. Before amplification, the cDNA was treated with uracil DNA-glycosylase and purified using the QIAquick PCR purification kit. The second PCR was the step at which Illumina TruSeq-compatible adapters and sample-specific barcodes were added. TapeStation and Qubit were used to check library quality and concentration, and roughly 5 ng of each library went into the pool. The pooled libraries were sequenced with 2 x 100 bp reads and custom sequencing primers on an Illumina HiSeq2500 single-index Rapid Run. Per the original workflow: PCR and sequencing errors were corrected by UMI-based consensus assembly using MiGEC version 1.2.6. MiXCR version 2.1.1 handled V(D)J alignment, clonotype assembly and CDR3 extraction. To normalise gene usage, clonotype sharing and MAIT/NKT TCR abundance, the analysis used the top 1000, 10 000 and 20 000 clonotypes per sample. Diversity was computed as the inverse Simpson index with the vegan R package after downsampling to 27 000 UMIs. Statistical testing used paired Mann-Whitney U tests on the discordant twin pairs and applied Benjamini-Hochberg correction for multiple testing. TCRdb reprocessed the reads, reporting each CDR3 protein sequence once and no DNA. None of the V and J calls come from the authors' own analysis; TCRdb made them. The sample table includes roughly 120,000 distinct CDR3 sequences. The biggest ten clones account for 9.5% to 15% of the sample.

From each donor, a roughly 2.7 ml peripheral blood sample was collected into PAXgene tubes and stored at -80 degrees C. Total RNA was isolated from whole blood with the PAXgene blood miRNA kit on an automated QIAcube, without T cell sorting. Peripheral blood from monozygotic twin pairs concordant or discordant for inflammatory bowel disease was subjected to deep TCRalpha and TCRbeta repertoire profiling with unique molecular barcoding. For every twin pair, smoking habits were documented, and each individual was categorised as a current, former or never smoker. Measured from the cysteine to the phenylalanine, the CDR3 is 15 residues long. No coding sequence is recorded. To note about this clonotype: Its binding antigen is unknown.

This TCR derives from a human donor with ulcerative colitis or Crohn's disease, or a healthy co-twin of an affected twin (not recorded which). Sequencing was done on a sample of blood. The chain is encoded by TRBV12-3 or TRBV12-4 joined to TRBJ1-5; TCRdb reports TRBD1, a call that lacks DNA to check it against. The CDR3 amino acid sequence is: CASSLGGSSNQPQHF.